This T cell receptor (beta chain) was recorded in a study of T cell repertoires in cytomegalovirus infection. Study-level background: Public TCR beta signature analysis indicated the presence of both CMV infection and matching HLA type. Notes on the study in general: The study found HLA-C-restricted CMV-specific TCR beta clonotypes dominating the ex vivo response. There were carriers of CMV plus the relevant HLA, and cumulative public TCR beta family frequency identified them.

This clonotype was found a few times. Its antigen remains unknown. CDR3 length: 12 amino acids. V gave up 6 bases and J gave up 9 bases, with 14 bases separating them. TCRdb reprocessed the reads via MiXCR and lists one record per CDR3 protein. The table shows 170,000 or so distinct CDR3 sequences, with about 15% occurring only once. The source of this sequence is a human donor in good health (CMV status not recorded). Some clones in this sample may be carry-over from other donors' samples. The chain links TRBV12-3 or TRBV12-4 to TRBJ2-5; D might be TRBD1 or TRBD2, each matching 5 bases. The sequenced material came from CD8+ T cells from PBMCs. The CDR3 bases are TGTGCCAGCAGGGCCCGGGACGCCGCCCAGTACTTC. Amino acid sequence: CASRARDAAQYF.